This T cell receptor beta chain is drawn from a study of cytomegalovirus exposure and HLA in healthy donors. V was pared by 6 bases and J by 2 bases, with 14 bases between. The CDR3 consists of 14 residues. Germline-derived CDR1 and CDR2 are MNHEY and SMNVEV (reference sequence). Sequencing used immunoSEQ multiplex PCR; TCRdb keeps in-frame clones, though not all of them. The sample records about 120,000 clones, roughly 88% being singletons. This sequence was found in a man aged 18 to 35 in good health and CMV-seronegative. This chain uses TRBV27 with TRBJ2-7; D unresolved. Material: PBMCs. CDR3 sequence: CASRTLGRTYEQYF. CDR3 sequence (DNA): TGTGCCAGCAGGACCCTGGGCAGGACCTACGAGCAGTACTTC.